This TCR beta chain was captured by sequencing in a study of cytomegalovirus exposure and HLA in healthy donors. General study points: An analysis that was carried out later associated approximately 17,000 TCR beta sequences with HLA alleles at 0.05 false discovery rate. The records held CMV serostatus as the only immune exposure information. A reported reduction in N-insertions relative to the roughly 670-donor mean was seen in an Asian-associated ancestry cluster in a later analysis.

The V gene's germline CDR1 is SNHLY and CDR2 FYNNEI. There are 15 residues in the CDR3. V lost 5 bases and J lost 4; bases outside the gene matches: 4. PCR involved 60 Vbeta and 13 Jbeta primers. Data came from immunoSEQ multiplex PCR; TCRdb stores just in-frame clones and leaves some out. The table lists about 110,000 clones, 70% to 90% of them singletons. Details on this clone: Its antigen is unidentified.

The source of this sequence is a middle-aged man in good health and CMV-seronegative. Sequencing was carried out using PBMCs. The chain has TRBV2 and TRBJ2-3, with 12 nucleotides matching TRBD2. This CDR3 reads CASSPSGGGPDTQYF. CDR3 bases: TGTGCCAGCAGTCCTAGCGGGGGGGGTCCAGATACGCAGTATTTT.